The sequence of this TCR beta chain was determined in a study of blood T cell repertoires in COVID-19. The method was immunoSEQ multiplex PCR; TCRdb's version includes in-frame clones alone and lacks a portion of them. The sample contains 330,000 or so clones, about 90% of which appear only once. The sequencing sample was made of PBMCs or T cells enriched from blood (not recorded which). This clonotype originated in a woman under 40 who had been exposed to COVID-19.

The DNA for the CDR3 is TGTGCCAGCTCACCAGACAGATCCATGAACACTGAAGCTTTCTTT. Its translation: CASSPDRSMNTEAFF. V usage is TRBV18 and J usage is TRBJ1-1; tentative D call: TRBD1 (5 bases). V lost 2 bases to trimming and J lost 0 bases, with 10 bases between them. The CDR3 consists of 15 residues. CDR1 KGHSH and CDR2 LQKENI come from the germline V gene.